Listed below are T cell receptor beta chains from one sample, sequenced in a study of lymphopenia after photon versus proton radiotherapy. Produced via immunoSEQ multiplex PCR; TCRdb's table is partial and in-frame only. The table shows about 35,000 clones, with more than 85% occurring only once. The sample here was peripheral blood, taken from a patient treated with photon-based radiotherapy. The receptor set was obtained from a man aged 60 to 75 with cholangiocarcinoma. Each CDR3 is given with its conserved first and last residue. The D gene is left open where the match is weak. Clone size is stated in some rows and not others, as once, few, many or a class when expanded.

j_call v_call d_call clone_size cdr3_nt cdr3_aa
TRBJ1-2 TRBV7-9 TRBD1 . TGTGCCAGCAGCTTAGAGGACAGGGGATTCGGATGGGGCTACACCTTC CASSLEDRGFGWGYTF
TRBJ2-7 TRBV18 TRBD2 . TGTGCCAGCTCACCAGCGGGAGGCTACGAGCAGTACTTC CASSPAGGYEQYF
TRBJ2-7 TRBV9 TRBD2 . TGTGCCAGCAGCGTAGGAACCCGCCTAGCGGGCGACGAGCAGTACTTC CASSVGTRLAGDEQYF
TRBJ1-6 TRBV5-1 . . TGCGCCAGCAGCTTGGAGTTATCGAATTCACCCCTCCACTTT CASSLELSNSPLHF
TRBJ2-4 TRBV5-4 . . TGTGCCAGCAGCCAGAGCAGCAGCGACATTCAGTACTTC CASSQSSSDIQYF
TRBJ2-3 TRBV7-2 TRBD1 . TGTGCCAGCAGCTTAGCATCGGACAGGGCTATATCAGATACGCAGTATTTT CASSLASDRAISDTQYF
TRBJ1-1 TRBV7-2 . . TGTGCCAGCAGCTTACAGGGCCACACTGAAGCTTTCTTT CASSLQGHTEAFF
TRBJ2-5 TRBV18 . . TGTGCCAGCTCACCGGGGGGGACAGGACAAGAGACCCAGTACTTC CASSPGGTGQETQYF
TRBJ1-6 TRBV4-1 TRBD1 . TGCGCCAGCAGCCAAGTACAGGGGGGAAATTCACCCCTCCACTTT CASSQVQGGNSPLHF
TRBJ2-1 TRBV4-1 . . TGCGCCAGCAGCCAAGACAGGGGATACAATGAGCAGTTCTTC CASSQDRGYNEQFF
TRBJ1-1 TRBV10-3 . once TGTGCCATCGGGTTCAGGGAAGACACTGAAGCTTTCTTT CAIGFREDTEAFF
TRBJ2-1 TRBV5-1 TRBD1 . TGCGCCAGCAGCTTCCGGGACAGCTACAATGAGCAGTTCTTC CASSFRDSYNEQFF
TRBJ1-2 TRBV28 . . TGTGCCAGCAGTTTAGGACAGAACTATGGCTACACCTTC CASSLGQNYGYTF
TRBJ1-2 TRBV20-1 . . TGCAGTGCTCCTTTGGGGGGTGGCTACACCTTC CSAPLGGGYTF
TRBJ1-1 TRBV27 . . TGTGCCAGCAGTTCTCGACAGGCACGGGGGAACACTGAAGCTTTCTTT CASSSRQARGNTEAFF
TRBJ2-2 TRBV5-1 . . TGCGCCAGCAGCTTGCCGACTGGGAACACCGGGGAGCTGTTTTTT CASSLPTGNTGELFF
TRBJ2-3 TRBV5-1 . once TGCGCCAGCAGCTTGAGCAGCGGAGGATACACAGATACGCAGTATTTT CASSLSSGGYTDTQYF
TRBJ1-1 TRBV4-1 TRBD1 . TGCGCCAGCAGCCGAGGACAGGGAATGAACACTGAAGCTTTCTTT CASSRGQGMNTEAFF
TRBJ2-2 TRBV5-1 TRBD2 . TGCGCCAGCACCAGACTAGCGGGGGGGCCGGGGAACACCGGGGAGCTGTTTTTT CASTRLAGGPGNTGELFF
TRBJ2-3 TRBV9 . . TGTGCCAGCAGCCCGAGTGGCACAGATACGCAGTATTTT CASSPSGTDTQYF
TRBJ1-2 TRBV6-6 TRBD1 . TGTGCCAGCATTCGAGGACAGGGAAGTATTGGCTACACCTTC CASIRGQGSIGYTF
TRBJ1-1 TRBV11-2 TRBD1 . TGTGCCAGCAGGTCGACAGGGGCGCAGGTTGGTGAAGCTTTCTTT CASRSTGAQVGEAFF
TRBJ2-1 TRBV11-2 . . TGTGCCAGCAGCTCTAGCGTGTACAATGAGCAGTTCTTC CASSSSVYNEQFF
TRBJ1-4 TRBV28 . . TGTGCCAGCAGTTTACCAGGACGTAATGAAAAACTGTTTTTT CASSLPGRNEKLFF
TRBJ1-2 TRBV28 . once TGTGCCAGCAGTCCTACCGGGACAAACTATGGCTACACCTTC CASSPTGTNYGYTF
TRBJ1-2 TRBV10-3 . . TGTGCCATCAGTGAGTCGGGCAGATATGGCTACACCTTC CAISESGRYGYTF
TRBJ1-4 TRBV28 TRBD1 . TGTGCCAGCAGTTCAGGGGGTACTAATGAAAAACTGTTTTTT CASSSGGTNEKLFF
TRBJ2-3 TRBV6-1 TRBD1 . TGTGCCAGCAGCGCATGGACAGGGGGCGCAGATACGCAGTATTTT CASSAWTGGADTQYF
TRBJ2-2 TRBV5-4 TRBD2 . TGTGCCAGCAGCCTACCCGGTGGACTAGTGGACACCGGGGAGCTGTTTTTT CASSLPGGLVDTGELFF
TRBJ2-7 TRBV10-1 . . TGCGCCAGCAGTGAAGGTGGGGCAGGTTACGAGCAGTACTTC CASSEGGAGYEQYF
TRBJ2-7 TRBV7-6 . . TGTGCCAGCAGCTTAGGGCAGGAAGACGAGCAGTACTTC CASSLGQEDEQYF
TRBJ2-2 TRBV7-2 . . TGTGCCAGCAGCTTCAACGACATCACCGGGGAGCTGTTTTTT CASSFNDITGELFF
TRBJ2-1 TRBV6-1 . . TGTGCCAGCAGACTAACCGGGTTTGAGCAGTTCTTC CASRLTGFEQFF
TRBJ2-1 TRBV27 . . TGTGCCGCCGGTCGCATACCGCGAGACTCCAATGAGCAGTTCTTC CAAGRIPRDSNEQFF
TRBJ1-5 TRBV7-8 TRBD1 . TGTGCCAGCAGCGCGGACAGGGGACCCTTTCGGCCCCAGCATTTT CASSADRGPFRPQHF
TRBJ2-5 TRBV7-2 . . TGTGCCAGCAGCAACAGTTGGCTCCAAGAGACCCAGTACTTC CASSNSWLQETQYF
TRBJ2-2 TRBV6-5 TRBD2 . TGTGCCAGCAGGGGAGGGCCTACGAACACCGGGGAGCTGTTTTTT CASRGGPTNTGELFF
TRBJ1-1 TRBV18 . . TGTGCCAGCTCACCTGTAGGGGCCATGAACACTGAAGCTTTCTTT CASSPVGAMNTEAFF
TRBJ1-3 TRBV28 . . TGTGCCAGCAGCCCCGGCGGACAAATCTCTGGAAACACCATATATTTT CASSPGGQISGNTIYF
TRBJ2-7 TRBV11-3 . . TGTGCCAGCAGCCCGACCCGGAGGGGGCAGTACTTC CASSPTRRGQYF
TRBJ1-4 TRBV7-6 . . TGTGCCAGCAGCACCTTCCTCAGGAGGACCAATGAAAAACTGTTTTTT CASSTFLRRTNEKLFF
TRBJ1-1 TRBV18 . once TGTGCCAGCTCACCCGAGAGGGCAACGACTGAAGCTTTCTTT CASSPERATTEAFF
TRBJ2-7 TRBV5-4 TRBD2 . TGTGCCAGCAGCTTGGGGGCGGGAGGGCCCTACGAGCAGTACTTC CASSLGAGGPYEQYF
TRBJ2-7 TRBV2 TRBD1 . TGTGCCAGCGAACCGGGACAGGGGGCATACGAGCAGTACTTC CASEPGQGAYEQYF
TRBJ2-1 TRBV27 . once TGTGCCAGCAGTTTCGGGAACGCGGGGCTAGCCGGTTCCAATGAGCAGTTCTTC CASSFGNAGLAGSNEQFF
TRBJ1-2 TRBV6-1 . . TGTGCCAGCAGGTTGGATTCGGCACCATATGGCTACACCTTC CASRLDSAPYGYTF
TRBJ2-3 TRBV5-4 TRBD2 . TGTGCCAGCAGCTTGGGAGCGGGAGGGCCCGCAGATACGCAGTATTTT CASSLGAGGPADTQYF
TRBJ1-5 TRBV28 TRBD1 once TGTGCCAGCACCTCGGACAGGGTTGATCAGCCCCAGCATTTT CASTSDRVDQPQHF
TRBJ1-5 TRBV7-2 . . TGTGCCAGCAGCCCGATGAACAATCAGCCCCAGCATTTT CASSPMNNQPQHF
TRBJ2-2 TRBV28 . . TGTGCCAGCAGTTTCTTGAGGGAGGTCGGGGAGCTGTTTTTT CASSFLREVGELFF